This T cell receptor beta chain was sequenced during a study of control samples from healthy donors and cancer patients. CDR1 and CDR2 (germline): MNHEY, SMNVEV (reference sequence). The CDR3 sequence is 13 residues long. Deletions cut 5 bases from V and 4 bases from J, with 10 bases between. This table comes from immunoSEQ multiplex PCR, and its TCRdb copy is limited to in-frame clones, with some not included. The repertoire holds more than 50,000 clones, approximately 85% seen once, with roughly 3.8% in the top ten. The TCR was taken from a man aged 50-60 years in good health. The chain uses TRBV27 and TRBJ2-3; D ambiguous. Specimen: blood. The CDR3 region is CASSQGRADTQYF. The CDR3 coding sequence is TGTGCCAGCAGTCAAGGGCGCGCAGATACGCAGTATTTT.